One and the same sample provided the 9 T cell receptor beta chains below, sequenced in a study of blood T cell repertoires in COVID-19. Measured with immunoSEQ multiplex PCR; TCRdb has only the in-frame clones, and not every one. In the table there are 250,000 to 300,000 clones, around nine tenths of which are singletons. Material for sequencing was peripheral blood. Source of these receptors: a woman aged 25 to 39 with COVID-19, enrolled during active disease.

The V call is TRBV6-5, the J call TRBJ1-2; possibly TRBD1 for D (5 bases). Trimming stripped 6 bases from V and 0 bases from J, with 11 bases between. In germline, CDR1 is MNHEY, CDR2 SVGAGI. CDR3 length: 14 amino acids. CDR3 nucleotide sequence: TGTGCCAGCAGCCGGACACCTTCTAACTATGGCTACACCTTC. This codes for CASSRTPSNYGYTF.

V is TRBV30 and J is TRBJ1-5; TRBD1 agrees at 10 bases. The J segment lost 0 bases and the V segment lost 2 bases, leaving 10 bases of the junction unmatched. This CDR3 is built from 18 residues. In germline, CDR1 is GTSNPN, CDR2 SVGIG (reference sequence). The CDR3 reads CAWSPLGQGRRSNQPQHF. CDR3 DNA: TGTGCCTGGAGTCCCCTGGGACAGGGGAGGCGTAGCAATCAGCCCCAGCATTTT.

J is TRBJ2-1 and V is TRBV3-1 (or the pseudogene TRBV3-2), with a possible D match to TRBD1 (7 bases). The CDR3 is made up of 16 amino acids. Looked up from germline, CDR1 is LGHDT and CDR2 is YNNKEL (reference sequence). Trimming left V 1 base short and J 10 bases short, with 20 bases between. The DNA of the CDR3 is TGTGCCAGCAGCCAAGGGTTAGCGGCAGCCAGGGGGGAGCAGTTCTTC. Encoded protein: CASSQGLAAARGEQFF.

V usage is TRBV4-3 and J usage is TRBJ1-2, with D maybe TRBD1 (5 bases). CDR1 and CDR2 (germline): LGHNA, YSLEER. V lost 1 base to trimming and J lost 4 bases, with 19 bases between them. The CDR3 is 17 amino acids. The CDR3 nucleotides read TGCGCCAGCAGCCAAGTCGGTCGAGGGCCCGGGGGCTATGGCTACACCTTC. Its translation: CASSQVGRGPGGYGYTF.

The chain has TRBV7-9 and TRBJ2-7, with D possibly matching TRBD2 (6 bases). The V end was cut by 0 bases, the J end by 7 bases, with 16 bases between. The CDR3 has 15 amino acids. Germline assignment: CDR1 SEHNR and CDR2 FQNEAQ (reference sequence). The CDR3 sequence: CASSLAGGWPGEQYF. The CDR3 DNA is TGTGCCAGCAGCTTAGCTGGGGGGTGGCCTGGGGAGCAGTACTTC.

The J gene is TRBJ1-2, the V gene TRBV11-2; 7 bases are shared with TRBD1. Germline V gene data show CDR1 as SGHAT and CDR2 as FQNNGV. After removal of 4 bases from V and 0 bases from J, the junction contained 5 bases not matched to a gene. The CDR3 length is 15 residues. This CDR3 is CASSSKGQTNYGYTF. The CDR3 DNA reads as TGTGCCAGCAGCTCAAAGGGACAGACTAACTATGGCTACACCTTC. The entire variable domain, with the rest obtained from reference TRBV11-2 and TRBJ1-2, is as follows: EAGVAQSPRYKIIEKRQSVAFWCNPISGHATLYWYQQILGQGPKLLIQFQNNGVVDDSQLPKDRFSAERLKGVDSTLKIQPAKLEDSAVYLCASSSKGQTNYGYTFGSGTRLTVV.

The CDR3 DNA follows: TGTGCCAGCAGTTTAGGTAGGGGGCTAAACGAGCAGTACTTC. The encoded protein is CASSLGRGLNEQYF. This chain connects TRBV27 to TRBJ2-7, with 7 bases that match TRBD1. Per the germline V gene, CDR1 is MNHEY and CDR2 is SMNVEV (reference sequence). The CDR3 is made up of 14 amino acids. The trim removed 2 bases at V and 5 bases at J, leaving 6 bases unmatched.

The V and J genes are TRBV9 and TRBJ2-3; 9 positions agree with TRBD2. Trimming removed 0 bases from V and 8 bases from J; junction bases left unmatched: 7. CDR3 length: 15 residues. In germline, CDR1 is SGDLS, CDR2 YYNGEE. The CDR3 DNA follows: TGTGCCAGCAGCGTAGAGGCGGGAGGGACGGCTACGCAGTATTTT. Protein: CASSVEAGGTATQYF.

V usage is TRBV3-1 (or the pseudogene TRBV3-2) and J usage is TRBJ1-4, with D perhaps matching TRBD1 (6 bases). Germline CDR1 and CDR2: LGHDT and YNNKEL (reference sequence). This CDR3 contains 14 residues. Trimming took off 5 bases at V and 4 bases at J, with 11 bases between the two ends. The CDR3 spells CASSVRGNNEKLFF. As DNA, the CDR3 is TGTGCCAGCAGCGTCAGGGGCAATAATGAAAAACTGTTTTTT.